This TCR beta chain was found in a study of blood T cell repertoires in COVID-19 (TCRdb year 2020). Regarding the complete study: The collaborator samples originated in the United States, Italy and Spain and spanned the acute and convalescent phases of COVID-19. The prospective study material was composed of cDNA or gDNA derived from T cells, B-cell-depleted T cells, or PBMCs. Deeply sampled blood TCRbeta repertoires from subjects exposed to, actively infected with, or recovered from COVID-19 were included in the dataset. The repertoires were released in a freely available public database meant as a resource for research on the immune response to SARS-CoV-2. Samples were obtained from the ongoing ImmuneRACE study (first 160 participants) and from some 1,300 subjects provided by 6 global collaborators. Sample metadata almost always included a de-identified subject ID, COVID-19 status, age in years and sex. Where available, HLA class I and class II types were taken from metadata supplied by the sample provider and were not determined by assay-based typing.

Compared with germline, V lacks 4 bases and J lacks 4 bases; bases without a gene match: 5. The CDR3 goes from the cysteine to the phenylalanine over 14 residues. The read is trimmed to its CDR3 DNA, 42 bases read in frame from base 1. CDR1 GTSNPN and CDR2 SVGIG were looked up in the germline V gene (reference sequence). What the work shows at the level of the full study, not this receptor alone: The amount of clinical and demographic metadata varied by source and participant and was provided uncurated.

Collaborating institutions collected whole blood in K2EDTA tubes following their own protocols. For TCRbeta analysis, collaborator samples were shipped as frozen whole blood, as isolated PBMCs, or as DNA extracted from either sample type. As to this clone: Its antigen has not been determined. Per-base qualities were not stored, and no clone one base away is much larger.

TCRbeta CDR3 regions were amplified from genomic DNA by means of the immunoSEQ Assay, a bias-controlled multiplex PCR. The original pipeline was this. The number of nucleated cells in each sample was estimated from the amplification of reference gene primers within the assay. To quantify the absolute abundance of each unique TCRbeta CDR3 rearrangement, sequence reads were collapsed and filtered. For each sample, productive Simpson clonality was calculated by taking the square root of Simpson's diversity index across productive rearrangements. Held by TCRdb, this immuneACCESS table contains in-frame sequences only and omits some clones. Under half of the omission traces to an unresolved V gene where checked; the cause of the rest is unknown. The DNA was the basis for D and trimming; V, J and clone size are from that table. Counted in this sample were 150,000 or so clones; about 85% of them appeared once. Approximately 3.3% of the sample belongs to the ten largest clones.

The source is a human donor with acute or convalescent COVID-19. The donor label of this sample is uncertain. The sequenced sample consisted of peripheral blood. Recombination joined TRBV30 with TRBJ1-1; 11 central bases correspond to TRBD1. The sequenced DNA is TGTGCCTGGACCGCCGGGACAGGGGGCACTGAAGCTTTCTTT. The encoded protein is CAWTAGTGGTEAFF.